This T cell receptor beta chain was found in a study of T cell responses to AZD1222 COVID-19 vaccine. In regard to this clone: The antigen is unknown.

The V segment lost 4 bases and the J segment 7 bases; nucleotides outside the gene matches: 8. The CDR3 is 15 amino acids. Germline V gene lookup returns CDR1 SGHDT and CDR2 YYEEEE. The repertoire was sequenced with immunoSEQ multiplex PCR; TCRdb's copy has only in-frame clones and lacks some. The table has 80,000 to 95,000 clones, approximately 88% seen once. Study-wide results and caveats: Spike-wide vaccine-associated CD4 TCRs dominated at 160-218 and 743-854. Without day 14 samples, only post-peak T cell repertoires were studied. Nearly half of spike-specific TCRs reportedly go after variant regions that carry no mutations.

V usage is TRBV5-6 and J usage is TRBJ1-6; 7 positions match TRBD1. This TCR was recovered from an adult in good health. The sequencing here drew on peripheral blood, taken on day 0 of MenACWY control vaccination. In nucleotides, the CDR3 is TGTGCCAGCAGCGGGGGACAGTCCCCAAATTCACCCCTCCACTTT. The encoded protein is CASSGGQSPNSPLHF.